This TCR beta chain was identified during a study of blood T cell repertoires in COVID-19. This clone was counted between two and nine times. Original analysis: Using reference gene primer amplification, nucleated cell counts were estimated. Measured with immunoSEQ multiplex PCR; TCRdb has only the in-frame clones, and not every one. V and J calls plus clone size are reproduced from that table; the DNA served to infer D and trimming. The sample has about 150,000 clones, more than 75% seen once. What was sequenced was peripheral blood. The sequence was collected from a man aged 80 or over with acute or convalescent COVID-19.

The CDR3 here is CASSQRQGASPSGYTF. The CDR3 DNA is TGTGCCAGCAGCCAGAGACAGGGGGCCTCCCCCAGTGGCTACACCTTC. The chain couples TRBV14 to TRBJ1-2; 10 bases agree with TRBD1. The CDR3 extends over 16 amino acids. Germline CDR1 and CDR2: SGHDN and FVKESK. V lost 3 bases to trimming and J lost 7 bases; unmatched junction nucleotides: 11.